Each of the 27 T cell receptor beta chains below was sequenced from the same sample in a study of cytomegalovirus exposure and HLA in healthy donors. The PCR ran on 60 Vbeta and 13 Jbeta primers. TCRdb's table, derived via immunoSEQ multiplex PCR, lists solely in-frame clones and lacks some. This table holds roughly 180,000 clones, 82% found once. The sample was PBMCs. These receptors all stem from a man in his forties or fifties in good health and CMV-seronegative.

J is TRBJ2-5 and V is TRBV18; 8 bases agree with TRBD1. The germline V gene has CDR1 KGHSH and CDR2 LQKENI. The CDR3 runs 15 residues. V dropped 3 bases and J dropped 5; count of bases not matched to a gene: 8. CDR3 DNA sequence: TGTGCCAGCTCACCTTGGGACAGGCTGGAGGAGACCCAGTACTTC. It translates to CASSPWDRLEETQYF.

This clone appeared once. The V call is TRBV27, the J call TRBJ1-1, with D maybe TRBD1 (6 bases). Germline lookup yields CDR1 MNHEY and CDR2 SMNVEV (reference sequence). The CDR3 consists of 14 residues. Trimming took 5 bases from V and 1 from J, leaving 11 bases between them. CDR3 nucleotide sequence: TGTGCCAGCAGTACGGGACACCAGAACACTGAAGCTTTCTTT. Translating it yields CASSTGHQNTEAFF.

The chain joins TRBV29-1 to TRBJ2-4; 8 bases map to TRBD2. The CDR3 is made up of 15 amino acids. With V trimmed by 5 bases and J by 3 bases, 9 bases remained unmatched. The germline gives CDR1 SQVTM, CDR2 ANQGSEA. DNA of the CDR3: TGCAGCGTTACCTCCCCCGGGGGGGGCAAAAACATTCAGTACTTC. This codes for CSVTSPGGGKNIQYF.

The chain is built from TRBV19 and TRBJ1-4; tentative D call: TRBD1 (6 bases). CDR3 length: 14 amino acids. CDR1 and CDR2 (germline): LNHDA, SQIVND (reference sequence). V shed 3 bases and J shed 2 bases, with 7 bases lying between them. The CDR3 DNA follows: TGTGCCAGTAGTATGCAGGGGACTAATGAAAAACTGTTTTTT. Protein: CASSMQGTNEKLFF.

The chain employs TRBV7-2 and TRBJ1-2, with 7 bases aligning to TRBD1. This CDR3 has 13 amino acids. The trim removed 2 bases at V and 8 bases at J, leaving 5 bases unmatched. CDR1 and CDR2 from the germline V gene are SGHTA and FQGNSA. CDR3 protein: CASSLSQGVGYTF. The CDR3 DNA reads TGTGCCAGCAGCTTATCGCAGGGGGTCGGCTACACCTTC.

V is TRBV6-1 and J is TRBJ1-1; TRBD1 might be the D (5 bases). With 6 bases removed from V and 1 base from J, the gap between germline ends came to 9 bases. The CDR3 runs 13 residues. Germline V lookup: CDR1 MNHNS, CDR2 SASEGT. The CDR3 sequence is CASRTDPNTEAFF. In nucleotides, the CDR3 is TGTGCCAGCAGGACAGACCCGAACACTGAAGCTTTCTTT.

In its sample, this clone was seen a few times. The chain is built from TRBV11-1 and TRBJ2-2; 7 bases agree with TRBD2. The CDR3 spans 13 residues. V lost 5 bases and J lost 5; bases outside the gene matches: 2. Germline CDR1 is SGHAT and CDR2 is FQDESV (reference sequence). CDR3 coding DNA: TGTGCCAGCAGCCCGCGGGGGACCGGGGAGCTGTTTTTT. Protein sequence: CASSPRGTGELFF.

The V and J genes are TRBV30 and TRBJ2-7; 7 bases fit TRBD1. With 0 bases clipped from V and 4 bases from J, the junction kept 3 bases outside the gene matches. Germline CDR1 and CDR2: GTSNPN and SVGIG (reference sequence). The CDR3 is 13 residues long. CDR3 in amino acids: CAWSVYRGYEQYF. The DNA of the CDR3 is TGTGCCTGGAGTGTTTACAGGGGTTACGAGCAGTACTTC.

This chain uses TRBV28 with TRBJ1-2, with D uncertain. The germline CDR1 and CDR2 sequences are MDHEN and SYDVKM. This CDR3 is built from 13 residues. Deletions cut 2 bases from V and 6 bases from J, with 10 bases between. CDR3 sequence (DNA): TGTGCCAGCAGTTTAGAACAGCAAGATGGCTACACCTTC. Translating it yields CASSLEQQDGYTF.

This rearrangement joins TRBV6-5 to TRBJ1-2, with TRBD1 as a possible D gene (6 bases). Trimming took off 1 base at V and 7 bases at J, with 16 bases between the two ends. This CDR3 region has 15 residues. CDR1 is MNHEY, CDR2 SVGAGI, per germline. The CDR3 DNA reads TGTGCCAGCAGTTACTTCCACAGGGTAAATGGTGGCTACACCTTC. Its protein product is CASSYFHRVNGGYTF.

The chain uses TRBV6-5 and TRBJ2-1; 7 bases align to TRBD2. The CDR3 has 13 amino acids. Germline CDR1 MNHEY, CDR2 SVGAGI. The V gene end was trimmed by 7 bases and the J gene end by 7 bases; junction bases not matched to a gene: 7. CDR3: CASIGRGPNEQFF. CDR3 coding DNA: TGTGCCAGCATAGGGAGGGGCCCTAATGAGCAGTTCTTC.

Only one count was recorded for this clone. V and J are TRBV6-5 and TRBJ2-1; TRBD2 aligns across 7 bases. J was trimmed by 2 bases and V by 6 bases; bases with no gene match: 7. CDR3 size: 15 residues. Looked up from germline, CDR1 is MNHEY and CDR2 is SVGAGI. The chain's CDR3 is CASSRSGAPYNEQFF. In DNA, the CDR3 is TGTGCCAGCAGCCGGAGCGGGGCTCCCTACAATGAGCAGTTCTTC.

CDR3 sequence reads: CASSVGLLQETQYF. As DNA, the CDR3 is TGTGCCAGTAGTGTGGGACTACTCCAAGAGACCCAGTACTTC. This chain links TRBV19 with TRBJ2-5, with 7 positions matching TRBD2. J gave up 1 base and V 5 bases, and 4 bases lay outside the gene matches. Germline V lookup: CDR1 LNHDA, CDR2 SQIVND (reference sequence). There are 14 residues in the CDR3. The full variable domain, in which reference TRBV19 and TRBJ2-5 provide the parts outside the CDR3, is DGGITQSPKYLFRKEGQNVTLSCEQNLNHDAMYWYRQDPGQGLRLIYYSQIVNDFQKGDIAEGYSVSREKKESFPLTVTSAQKNPTAFYLCASSVGLLQETQYFGPGTRLLVL.

The gene calls are TRBV18 and TRBJ2-1; possibly TRBD2 for D (6 bases). CDR3 length equals 16 residues. Trimming removed 4 bases at V and 2 bases at J, with 15 bases between. CDR1 KGHSH and CDR2 LQKENI come from the germline V gene. The CDR3 DNA reads TGTGCCAGCTCACAGGCTCAGACTAGACCCTACAATGAGCAGTTCTTC. Its translation is CASSQAQTRPYNEQFF.

The chain carries TRBV7-8 and TRBJ1-1; no reliable D call. Trimming left V 5 bases short and J 2 bases short, with 21 bases between. The length of the CDR3 is 17 residues. The germline V gene has CDR1 SGHVS and CDR2 FQNEAQ. The CDR3 DNA follows: TGTGCCAGCAGCCCCCTCCCCGCGAGGTACCAAAACACTGAAGCTTTCTTT. Its translation is CASSPLPARYQNTEAFF. The entire variable domain, with the rest obtained from reference TRBV7-8 and TRBJ1-1, is as follows: GAGVSQSPRYKVAKRGQDVALRCDPISGHVSLFWYQQALGQGPEFLTYFQNEAQLDKSGLPSDRFFAERPEGSVSTLKIQRTQQEDSAVYLCASSPLPARYQNTEAFFGQGTRLTVV.

With respect to this clone: The same CDR3 can be traced to other DNA sequences in this sample. The chain is built from TRBV5-1 and TRBJ1-1; D is unresolved. The V gene lost 0 bases and the J gene lost 5 bases, with 8 bases spanning the gap. CDR1 SGHRS and CDR2 YFSETQ come from the germline V gene. The length of the CDR3 is 13 residues. CDR3: CASSLAAGTEAFF. CDR3 DNA sequence: TGCGCCAGCAGCTTGGCCGCGGGGACTGAAGCTTTCTTT. Combining the CDR3 with reference TRBV5-1 and TRBJ1-1 gives the whole variable domain KAGVTQTPRYLIKTRGQQVTLSCSPISGHRSVSWYQQTPGQGLQFLFEYFSETQRNKGNFPGRFSGRQFSNSRSEMNVSTLELGDSALYLCASSLAAGTEAFFGQGTRLTVV.

The chain is built from TRBV30 and TRBJ1-4; D gene uncertain. The V gene lost 0 bases and the J gene lost 5 bases, with 19 bases spanning the gap. This CDR3 spans 17 amino acids. CDR1 is GTSNPN and CDR2 is SVGIG in the germline V gene (reference sequence). The CDR3, as DNA: TGTGCCTGGAGTGTAAAGGAGGTCTATAGTCTGAATGAAAAACTGTTTTTT. Protein sequence: CAWSVKEVYSLNEKLFF.

Points on this clone: The identical CDR3 is also encoded by other nucleotide sequences in the sample. The chain employs TRBV6-1 and TRBJ1-2; TRBD1 matches at 9 bases. Germline loops: CDR1 MNHNS, CDR2 SASEGT. The CDR3 is 14 amino acids. J was trimmed by 4 bases and V by 4 bases; bases with no gene match: 4. The CDR3 region has the DNA TGTGCCAGCAGTGCAGACAGGGGGATCTATGGCTACACCTTC. It encodes CASSADRGIYGYTF.

The rearrangement uses TRBV2 and TRBJ1-2; TRBD1 aligns across 7 bases. Per germline, CDR1 SNHLY and CDR2 FYNNEI. CDR3 length: 13 amino acids. V lost 10 bases to trimming and J lost 4 bases; unmatched junction nucleotides: 9. This CDR3 is CATEQGRAYGYTF. CDR3 sequence (DNA): TGTGCCACGGAACAGGGGCGGGCCTATGGCTACACCTTC.

The chain has TRBV29-1 and TRBJ1-3; D perhaps matches TRBD1 (6 bases). CDR3 length: 13 amino acids. The V gene lost 7 bases and the J gene lost 2 bases, with 12 bases spanning the gap. Per the germline V gene, CDR1 is SQVTM and CDR2 is ANQGSEA. The CDR3 bases are TGCAGCGCTATACAGGGCGCTGGAAACACCATATATTTT. Translating it yields CSAIQGAGNTIYF.

This sequence joins TRBV29-1 and TRBJ2-1, with D possibly matching TRBD2 (6 bases). This CDR3 comprises 13 residues. Germline V gene lookup returns CDR1 SQVTM and CDR2 ANQGSEA. Trimming pared 6 bases from V and 2 bases from J, leaving 11 bases between. The CDR3 coding sequence is TGCAGCGTGAGGAGGGGAACCTACAATGAGCAGTTCTTC. Amino acids: CSVRRGTYNEQFF.

The V gene is TRBV30, the J gene TRBJ2-2; the D is unclear. The CDR3 runs to 13 residues. V dropped 5 bases and J dropped 6 bases, with 13 bases sitting between them. Germline assignment: CDR1 GTSNPN and CDR2 SVGIG (reference sequence). The CDR3 DNA is TGTGCCTGGGACTTGAAACAAGCCGGGGAGCTGTTTTTT. The encoded protein is CAWDLKQAGELFF.

The V call is TRBV7-2, the J call TRBJ2-7, with 7 bases aligning to TRBD2. Losses at the gene ends were 2 bases for V and 5 bases for J; bases not matched to a gene: 6. The V gene's germline CDR1 is SGHTA and CDR2 FQGNSA. CDR3 length: 14 amino acids. This CDR3 is CASSLIGGSDEQYF. The CDR3 coding sequence is TGTGCCAGCAGCTTAATAGGCGGGAGTGACGAGCAGTACTTC.

The genes are TRBV9 and TRBJ2-7, with 7 bases aligning to TRBD2. Per the germline V gene, CDR1 is SGDLS and CDR2 is YYNGEE. With 3 bases clipped from V and 3 bases from J, the junction kept 9 bases outside the gene matches. The CDR3 has 15 amino acids. CDR3 region: CASSASGTTYYEQYF. For the CDR3, the DNA is TGTGCCAGCAGCGCCTCCGGGACTACCTACTACGAGCAGTACTTC.

The genes are TRBV7-9 and TRBJ1-1; D perhaps matches TRBD1 (5 bases). The V end was cut by 5 bases, the J end by 11 bases, with 15 bases between. CDR1 is SEHNR, CDR2 FQNEAQ, per germline (reference sequence). This CDR3 region has 12 residues. Here the CDR3 reads CASSREGPGAFF. CDR3 sequence (DNA): TGTGCCAGCAGCCGGGAGGGACCTGGGGCTTTCTTT.

The chain carries TRBV27 and TRBJ2-7; D might be TRBD1 (6 bases). This CDR3 spans 15 amino acids. Germline V lookup: CDR1 MNHEY, CDR2 SMNVEV (reference sequence). V was clipped by 8 bases and J by 1 base, with 18 bases between them. Here the CDR3 DNA reads TGTGCCAGCCGACGGCCACAGGGCGCTTCCTACGAGCAGTACTTC. It specifies CASRRPQGASYEQYF.

The chain combines TRBV5-6 with TRBJ1-1; perhaps TRBD1 as D (5 bases). The CDR3 is made up of 15 amino acids. The V gene's germline CDR1 is SGHDT and CDR2 YYEEEE. V lost 0 bases, J lost 0 bases, and 9 bases lay in between. The CDR3 region has the DNA TGTGCCAGCAGCTTGGCCCCGACAGTGAACACTGAAGCTTTCTTT. Its translation: CASSLAPTVNTEAFF.